These 11 T cell receptor beta chains were sequenced from one sample in a study of blood T cells in healthy people across ages. Together with a sample-barcoded 5' primer, a J-beta primer mix was included in a second PCR lasting about 7 to 12 cycles. One entry per CDR3 protein results from TCRdb running MiXCR on the 5' RACE reads. This sample has under 2,000,000 distinct CDR3 sequences, with 40% to 55% found just once. The specimen was blood. Receptor source: a woman aged 35 to 49 in good health.

This clonotype has a handful of counts. This chain uses TRBV7-2 with TRBJ2-7; 14 bases are a match to TRBD2. With the DNA end fitting TRBJ2-5 better, the J assignment may be wrong. The V gene's germline CDR1 is SGHTA and CDR2 FQGNSA. This CDR3 comprises 15 residues. For the CDR3, the DNA is TGTGCCAGCAGCACCCGACTAGCGGGGGGGGAGACCCAGTACTTC. Protein sequence: CASSTRLAGGETQYF.

This clonotype was seen a handful of times. The chain couples TRBV27 to TRBJ2-1; D is undetermined. The CDR3 has 13 amino acids. V was trimmed by 5 bases and J by 7 bases, leaving 12 bases between them. The V gene's germline CDR1 is MNHEY and CDR2 SMNVEV (reference sequence). The CDR3 DNA follows: TGTGCCAGCAGTCAAACCGTTTGGAATGAGCAGTTCTTC. Translated, it gives CASSQTVWNEQFF.

This clonotype was observed once. The chain carries TRBV24-1 and TRBJ2-1; 9 positions agree with TRBD1. Germline values: CDR1 KGHDR, CDR2 SFDVKD. V lost 3 bases, J lost 7 bases, and 6 bases stayed unmatched. The CDR3 totals 15 residues. The CDR3 here is CATSDPGTGRNEQFF. The CDR3 coding sequence is TGTGCCACCAGTGATCCCGGGACAGGGCGTAATGAGCAGTTCTTC.

The chain employs TRBV20-1 and TRBJ2-4, with D uncertain. V lost 5 bases and J lost 1, with 12 bases in between. Germline CDR1 reads DFQATT; CDR2 reads SNEGSKA (reference sequence). The CDR3 length is 14 residues. CDR3: CSALIAVAKNIQYF. CDR3 nucleotides: TGCAGTGCTCTTATTGCGGTGGCCAAAAACATTCAGTACTTC.

In DNA, the CDR3 is TGTGCCAGCAGCACTATCGAGCGTGGATTGGGGGAGACCCAGTACTTC. This sequence encodes CASSTIERGLGETQYF. The V gene is TRBV3-1, the J gene TRBJ2-5; D gene uncertain. CDR3 length equals 16 residues. Germline lookup yields CDR1 LGHDT and CDR2 YNNKEL (reference sequence). V lost 5 bases, J lost 5 bases, and 21 bases lay in between.

This clonotype was detected only a few times. The chain couples TRBV14 to TRBJ2-7; TRBD2 aligns across 7 bases. The germline V gene has CDR1 SGHDN and CDR2 FVKESK. The CDR3 is 14 residues long. The V and J ends lost 1 base and 3 bases, in that order; junction bases with no gene match: 3. CDR3 sequence (DNA): TGTGCCAGCAGCCAAGCCGGGACTAACTACGAGCAGTACTTC. It translates to CASSQAGTNYEQYF.

This clonotype has just a few counts. The V call is TRBV6-5, the J call TRBJ1-2; 8 bases agree with TRBD1. The CDR3 length is 14 residues. V trimming: 6 bases; J trimming: 4 bases; junction bases outside the gene matches: 7. The germline gives CDR1 MNHEY, CDR2 SVGAGI. CDR3 DNA: TGTGCCAGCAGACCCGACAGGGGCTTCTATGGCTACACCTTC. It translates to CASRPDRGFYGYTF.

This chain connects TRBV4-2 to TRBJ2-7, with D possibly being TRBD1 or TRBD2 (5 bases each). Germline V gene lookup returns CDR1 LGHNA and CDR2 YNFKEQ. The CDR3 spans 13 residues. V was clipped by 5 bases and J by 8 bases, with 16 bases between them. In DNA, the CDR3 is TGTGCCAGCAGCGGGGGACGGGAACGCAAGCAGTACTTC. Translating gives CASSGGRERKQYF.

For this clonotype: The junction does not match germline at one end; this may be a read error. The chain joins TRBV13 to TRBJ2-1, with D perhaps TRBD1 (5 bases). The CDR3 runs 12 residues. Germline CDR1 and CDR2: PRHDT and FYEKMQ (reference sequence). The CDR3 bases are TGTGCCAGCAGCCTAGGTCAGGGAATTAAGTTCTTC. Translation: CASSLGQGIKFF.

This clonotype was counted many times. One junction end disagrees with the germline gene, perhaps due to a read error. The chain employs TRBV7-2 and TRBJ2-3, with 7 bases matching TRBD2. The V gene's germline CDR1 is SGHTA and CDR2 FQGNSA. This CDR3 has 15 amino acids. The CDR3 region has the DNA TGCGCCAGCAGCTTGGTACGGGGAGGGACAGATACGCAGTATTTT. Its translation: CASSLVRGGTDTQYF.

J is TRBJ2-5 and V is TRBV7-2; TRBD2 matches at 9 bases. Germline V gene data show CDR1 as SGHTA and CDR2 as FQGNSA. The CDR3 is 16 residues long. The V and J ends lost 6 bases and 11 bases, in that order; junction bases with no gene match: 19. CDR3 bases: TGTGCCAGCAGAACCTCCGGGACTAGCAGCTACAATGAGCAGTACTTC. The encoded protein is CASRTSGTSSYNEQYF.